What follows describes a single T cell receptor (beta chain). Caucasian adults living in Nashville, Tennessee, provided all samples. In the original analysis: Junction-only immunoSEQ sequences carried no quality scores, so filtering differed. Measured with immunoSEQ multiplex PCR; TCRdb has only the in-frame clones, and not every one. V, J and clone size were drawn from that table, and D and trimming were deduced from the DNA. Of about 1 million clones listed, 70% to 80% are singletons. The data belong to a study of shared clonotypes between healthy human individuals. As for the study in general: For every donor, three CD4 naive, three CD4 memory, two CD8 naive and one CD8 memory plates were used.

CDR3 size: 17 residues. The chain employs TRBV21-1 and TRBJ2-5. TRBV21-1 is a documented pseudogene. Sequences were obtained from memory CD4+ T cells sorted from blood. Subset defined: CD45RA-negative fraction. The receptor's source is a man between 18 and 29 years old in good health. The CDR3 DNA follows: TGTGCCAGCAGCAAAGAGTCGGTTAGGGGACACCAAGAGACCCAGTACTTC. Translation: CASSKESVRGHQETQYF.